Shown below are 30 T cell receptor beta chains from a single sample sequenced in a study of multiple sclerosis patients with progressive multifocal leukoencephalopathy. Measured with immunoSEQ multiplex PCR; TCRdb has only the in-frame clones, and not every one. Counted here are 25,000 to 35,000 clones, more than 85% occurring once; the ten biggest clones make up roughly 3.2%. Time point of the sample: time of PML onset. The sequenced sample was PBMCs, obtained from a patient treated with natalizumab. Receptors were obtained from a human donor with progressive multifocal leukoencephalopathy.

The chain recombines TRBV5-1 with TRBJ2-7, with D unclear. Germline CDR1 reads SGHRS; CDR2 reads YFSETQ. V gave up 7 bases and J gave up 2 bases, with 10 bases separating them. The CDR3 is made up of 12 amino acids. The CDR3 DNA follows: TGCGCCAGCGGGCAAGGCGCCTACGAGCAGTACTTC. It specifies CASGQGAYEQYF.

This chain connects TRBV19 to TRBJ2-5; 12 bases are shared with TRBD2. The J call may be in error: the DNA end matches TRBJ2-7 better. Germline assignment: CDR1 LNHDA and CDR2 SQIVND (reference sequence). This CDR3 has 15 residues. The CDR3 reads CASRLAGVGSYEQYF. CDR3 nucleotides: TGTGCCAGCAGACTAGCGGGAGTGGGGTCCTACGAGCAGTACTTC.

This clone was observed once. CDR3 residues: CASSPTGGVADTQYF. The DNA for the CDR3 is TGTGCCAGCAGCCCGACAGGGGGCGTCGCAGATACGCAGTATTTT. This chain uses TRBV4-2 with TRBJ2-3; 10 bases fit TRBD1. The CDR3 is 15 residues long. CDR1 and CDR2 from the germline V gene are LGHNA and YNFKEQ. The J segment lost 4 bases and the V segment lost 4 bases, leaving 5 bases of the junction unmatched.

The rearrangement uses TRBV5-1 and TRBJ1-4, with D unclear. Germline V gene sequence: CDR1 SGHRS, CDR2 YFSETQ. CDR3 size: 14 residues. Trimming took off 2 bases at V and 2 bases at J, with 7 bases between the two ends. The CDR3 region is CASSFLGTNEKLFF. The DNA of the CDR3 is TGCGCCAGCAGCTTCTTGGGCACTAATGAAAAACTGTTTTTT. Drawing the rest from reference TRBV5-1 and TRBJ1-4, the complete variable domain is KAGVTQTPRYLIKTRGQQVTLSCSPISGHRSVSWYQQTPGQGLQFLFEYFSETQRNKGNFPGRFSGRQFSNSRSEMNVSTLELGDSALYLCASSFLGTNEKLFFGSGTQLSVL.

DNA for the CDR3: TGTGCCAGCAGTTCCCCAGGGGAGGGATGGCAGTTCTTC. This encodes CASSSPGEGWQFF. The chain couples TRBV2 to TRBJ2-1; tentative D call: TRBD2 (7 bases). Trimming took 5 bases from V and 12 from J, leaving 17 bases between them. Germline loops: CDR1 SNHLY, CDR2 FYNNEI. CDR3 size: 13 residues.

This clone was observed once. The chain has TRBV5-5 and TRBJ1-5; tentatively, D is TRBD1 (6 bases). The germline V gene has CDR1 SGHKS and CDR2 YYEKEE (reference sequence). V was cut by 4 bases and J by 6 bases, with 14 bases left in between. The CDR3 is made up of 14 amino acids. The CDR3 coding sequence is TGTGCCAGCAGCGGGGGCGGGGCGGCTCAGCCCCAGCATTTT. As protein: CASSGGGAAQPQHF.

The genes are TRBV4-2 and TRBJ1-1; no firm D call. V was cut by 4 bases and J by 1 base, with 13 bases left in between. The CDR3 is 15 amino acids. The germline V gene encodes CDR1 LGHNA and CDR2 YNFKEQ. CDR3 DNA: TGTGCCAGCAGCCCTCGGGCAGCGGAGAACACTGAAGCTTTCTTT. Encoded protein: CASSPRAAENTEAFF.

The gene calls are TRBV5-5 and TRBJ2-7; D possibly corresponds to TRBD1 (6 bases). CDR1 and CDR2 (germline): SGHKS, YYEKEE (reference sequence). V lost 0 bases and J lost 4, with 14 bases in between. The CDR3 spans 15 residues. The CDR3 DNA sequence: TGTGCCAGCAGCTTGGTTCCGGACAGACAATACGAGCAGTACTTC. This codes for CASSLVPDRQYEQYF.

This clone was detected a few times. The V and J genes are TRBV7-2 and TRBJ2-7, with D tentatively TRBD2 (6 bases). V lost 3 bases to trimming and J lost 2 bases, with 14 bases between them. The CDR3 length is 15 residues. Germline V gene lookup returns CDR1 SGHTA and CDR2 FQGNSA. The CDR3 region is CASSFGREMTYEQYF. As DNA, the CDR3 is TGTGCCAGCAGCTTTGGCCGGGAGATGACCTACGAGCAGTACTTC.

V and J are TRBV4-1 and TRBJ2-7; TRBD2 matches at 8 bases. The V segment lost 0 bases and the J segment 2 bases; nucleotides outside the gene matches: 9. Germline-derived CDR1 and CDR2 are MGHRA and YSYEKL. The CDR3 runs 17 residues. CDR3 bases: TGCGCCAGCAGCCAAGAGAGAGCGGGGGCTACTCCCTACGAGCAGTACTTC. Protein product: CASSQERAGATPYEQYF.

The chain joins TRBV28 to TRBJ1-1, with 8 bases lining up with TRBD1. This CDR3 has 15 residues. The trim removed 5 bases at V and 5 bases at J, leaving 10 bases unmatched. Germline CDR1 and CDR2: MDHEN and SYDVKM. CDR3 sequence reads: CASSPPGQGGTEAFF. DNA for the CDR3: TGTGCCAGCAGTCCCCCCGGACAGGGAGGAACTGAAGCTTTCTTT.

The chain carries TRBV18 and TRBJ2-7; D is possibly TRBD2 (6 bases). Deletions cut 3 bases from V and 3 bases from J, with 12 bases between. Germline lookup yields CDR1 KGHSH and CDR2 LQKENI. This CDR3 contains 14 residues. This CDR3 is CASSPQTGDYEQYF. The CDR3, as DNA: TGTGCCAGCTCACCTCAGACGGGGGACTACGAGCAGTACTTC.

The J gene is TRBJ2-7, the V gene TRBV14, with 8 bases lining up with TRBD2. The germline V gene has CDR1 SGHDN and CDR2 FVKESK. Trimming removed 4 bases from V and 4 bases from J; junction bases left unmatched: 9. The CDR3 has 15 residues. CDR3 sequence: CASSPPGLGLYEQYF. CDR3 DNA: TGTGCCAGCAGCCCCCCGGGACTAGGGCTATACGAGCAGTACTTC.

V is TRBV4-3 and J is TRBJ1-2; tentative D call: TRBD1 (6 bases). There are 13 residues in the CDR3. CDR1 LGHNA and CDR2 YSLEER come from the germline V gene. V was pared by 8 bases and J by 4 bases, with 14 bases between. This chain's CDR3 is CASAPGAGYGYTF. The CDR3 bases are TGCGCCAGCGCCCCAGGGGCCGGCTATGGCTACACCTTC.

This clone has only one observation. In nucleotides, the CDR3 is TGCGCCAGCAGCTTGGCCGGCCAGGTAAGGGATCCCTACGAGCAGTACTTC. This sequence encodes CASSLAGQVRDPYEQYF. The chain employs TRBV5-1 and TRBJ2-7, with D unclear. This CDR3 comprises 17 residues. With 0 bases removed from V and 2 bases from J, the gap between germline ends came to 18 bases. CDR1 and CDR2 (germline): SGHRS, YFSETQ.

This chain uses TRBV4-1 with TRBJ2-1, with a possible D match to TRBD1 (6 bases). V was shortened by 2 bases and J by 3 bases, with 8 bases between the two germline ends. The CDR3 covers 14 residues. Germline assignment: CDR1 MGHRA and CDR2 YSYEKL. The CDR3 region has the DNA TGCGCCAGCAGCCAACTAGGGGGCTACAATGAGCAGTTCTTC. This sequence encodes CASSQLGGYNEQFF.

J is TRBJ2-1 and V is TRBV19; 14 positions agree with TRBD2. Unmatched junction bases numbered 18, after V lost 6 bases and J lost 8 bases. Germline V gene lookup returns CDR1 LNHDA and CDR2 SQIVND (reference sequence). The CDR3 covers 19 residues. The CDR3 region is CASRGTSGRANRKTDEQFF. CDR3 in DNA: TGTGCCAGTAGAGGGACTAGCGGGAGAGCAAACAGAAAAACGGATGAGCAGTTCTTC.

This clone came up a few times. For the CDR3, the DNA is TGCGCCAGCAGCCAACAGGAAAATGAAAAACTGTTTTTT. Translated, it gives CASSQQENEKLFF. V usage is TRBV4-3 and J usage is TRBJ1-4, with D uncertain. CDR1 is LGHNA, CDR2 YSLEER, per germline. Trimming cost V 2 bases and J 5 bases, with 6 bases left between them. The length of the CDR3 is 13 residues.

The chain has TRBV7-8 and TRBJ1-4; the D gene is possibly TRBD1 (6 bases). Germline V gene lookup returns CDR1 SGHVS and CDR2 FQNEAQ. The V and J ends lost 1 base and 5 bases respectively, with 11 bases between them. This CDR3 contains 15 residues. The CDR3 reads CASSLDRVTNEKLFF. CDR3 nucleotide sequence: TGTGCCAGCAGCTTAGACAGGGTTACAAATGAAAAACTGTTTTTT.

The CDR3 loop reads CASSPPGGGSYEQYF. The CDR3 DNA reads TGTGCCAGCTCACCACCGGGCGGGGGATCCTACGAGCAGTACTTC. J is TRBJ2-7 and V is TRBV18, with 7 bases that match TRBD2. CDR1 and CDR2 (germline): KGHSH, LQKENI. After removal of 0 bases from V and 1 base from J, the junction contained 3 bases not matched to a gene. This CDR3 is built from 15 residues.

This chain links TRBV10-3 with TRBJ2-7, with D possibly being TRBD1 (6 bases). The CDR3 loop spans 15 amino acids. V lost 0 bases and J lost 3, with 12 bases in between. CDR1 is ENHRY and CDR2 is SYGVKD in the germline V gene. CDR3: CAISESTGPLYEQYF. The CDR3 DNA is TGTGCCATCAGTGAGTCAACAGGGCCCCTCTACGAGCAGTACTTC.

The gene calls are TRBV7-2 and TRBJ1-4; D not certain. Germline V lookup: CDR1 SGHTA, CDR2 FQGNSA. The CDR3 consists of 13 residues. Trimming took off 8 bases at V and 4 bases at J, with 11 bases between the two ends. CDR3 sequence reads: CASGPNGNEKLFF. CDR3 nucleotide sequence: TGTGCCAGCGGCCCCAACGGTAATGAAAAACTGTTTTTT.

CDR3 nucleotides: TGTGCCAGCAGTTACCAGGTCTCCTACGAGCAGTACTTC. Protein product: CASSYQVSYEQYF. The chain carries TRBV6-5 and TRBJ2-7; no firm D call. The CDR3 loop spans 13 amino acids. Germline CDR1 and CDR2: MNHEY and SVGAGI. Deletions cut 2 bases from V and 0 bases from J, with 5 bases between.

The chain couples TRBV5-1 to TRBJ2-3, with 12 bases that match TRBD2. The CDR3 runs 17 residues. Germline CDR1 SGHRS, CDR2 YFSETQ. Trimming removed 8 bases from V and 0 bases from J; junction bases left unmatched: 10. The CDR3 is CASSRLAGGGSTDTQYF. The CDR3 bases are TGCGCCAGTTCCAGGCTAGCGGGAGGGGGAAGCACAGATACGCAGTATTTT.

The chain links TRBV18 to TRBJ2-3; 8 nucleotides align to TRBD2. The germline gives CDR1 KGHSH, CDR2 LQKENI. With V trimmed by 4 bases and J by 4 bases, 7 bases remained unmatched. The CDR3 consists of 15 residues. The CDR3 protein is CASSLKAGEADTQYF. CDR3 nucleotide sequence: TGTGCCAGCTCACTCAAAGCGGGAGAAGCAGATACGCAGTATTTT.

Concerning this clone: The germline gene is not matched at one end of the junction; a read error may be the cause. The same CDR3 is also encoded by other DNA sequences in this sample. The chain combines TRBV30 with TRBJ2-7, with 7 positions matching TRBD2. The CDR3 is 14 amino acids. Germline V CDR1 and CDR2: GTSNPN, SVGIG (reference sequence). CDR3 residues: CAWRRAGVPHEQYF. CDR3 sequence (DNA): TGTGCTTGGAGAAGGGCGGGAGTCCCCCACGAGCAGTACTTC.

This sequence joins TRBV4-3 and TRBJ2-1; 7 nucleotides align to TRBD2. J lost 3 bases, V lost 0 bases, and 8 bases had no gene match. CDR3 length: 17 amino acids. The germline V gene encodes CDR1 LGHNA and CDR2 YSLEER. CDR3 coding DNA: TGCGCCAGCAGCCAAGATTATGCGGGAGAGCTCTACAATGAGCAGTTCTTC. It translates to CASSQDYAGELYNEQFF.

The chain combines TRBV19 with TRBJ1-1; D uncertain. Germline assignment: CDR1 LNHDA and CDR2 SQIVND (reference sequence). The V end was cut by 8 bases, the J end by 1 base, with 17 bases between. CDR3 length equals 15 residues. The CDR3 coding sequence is TGTGCCAGTGATCAGACCGGGAGGAAGAACACTGAAGCTTTCTTT. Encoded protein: CASDQTGRKNTEAFF.

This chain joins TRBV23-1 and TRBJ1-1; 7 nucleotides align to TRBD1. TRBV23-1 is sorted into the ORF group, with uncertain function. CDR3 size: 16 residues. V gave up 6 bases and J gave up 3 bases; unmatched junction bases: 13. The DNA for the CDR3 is TGCGCCAGCAGCCAAGCTTTGGGACAGATCTACACTGAAGCTTTCTTT. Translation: CASSQALGQIYTEAFF.

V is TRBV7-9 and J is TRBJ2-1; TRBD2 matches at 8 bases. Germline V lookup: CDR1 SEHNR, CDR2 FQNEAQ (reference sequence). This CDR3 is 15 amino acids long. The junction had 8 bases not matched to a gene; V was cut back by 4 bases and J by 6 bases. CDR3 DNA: TGTGCCAGCAGCTCCACTAGGACTAGCAGCAATGAGCAGTTCTTC. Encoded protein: CASSSTRTSSNEQFF. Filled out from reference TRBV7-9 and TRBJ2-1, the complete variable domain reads DTGVSQNPRHKITKRGQNVTFRCDPISEHNRLYWYRQTLGQGPEFLTYFQNEAQLEKSRLLSDRFSAERPKGSFSTLEIQRTEQGDSAMYLCASSSTRTSSNEQFFGPGTRLTVL.